This T cell receptor beta chain was recorded in a study of T cell changes during pregnancy in multiple sclerosis. The CDR3 extends over 16 amino acids. V lost 5 bases, J lost 0 bases, and 4 bases stayed unmatched. Germline loops: CDR1 LNHDA, CDR2 SQIVND (reference sequence). In its sample, this clone was seen once. Generated by immunoSEQ multiplex PCR, the TCRdb table keeps only in-frame clones and is missing some. The table has about 71,000 clones, more than 90% seen once. The receptor was isolated from a female donor with multiple sclerosis, enrolled in a pregnancy study. The input for sequencing was peripheral blood, taken in the third trimester of pregnancy. The chain recombines TRBV19 with TRBJ2-1, with TRBD2 matching 10 bases. CDR3 sequence reads: CASSLSSGSSYNEQFF. The CDR3 coding sequence is TGTGCCAGTAGTCTGTCTAGCGGGAGCTCCTACAATGAGCAGTTCTTC.